These 28 T cell receptor beta chains were sequenced from one sample in a study of pediatric ulcerative colitis. Measured with immunoSEQ multiplex PCR; TCRdb has only the in-frame clones, and not every one. The sample has about 64,000 clones, roughly nine tenths seen once. The specimen sequenced was blood. These receptors all stem from a boy aged 5-17 years with severe ulcerative colitis.

This clone turned up a few times. J is TRBJ2-1 and V is TRBV6-1; 15 bases match TRBD2. The CDR3 is made up of 16 amino acids. Germline-derived CDR1 and CDR2 are MNHNS and SASEGT. The junction had 5 bases not matched to a gene; V was cut back by 3 bases and J by 8 bases. CDR3 amino acids: CASSDTRTSGRDEQFF. The CDR3 DNA is TGTGCCAGCAGTGACACAAGGACTAGCGGGAGGGATGAGCAGTTCTTC.

A single count supports this clone. V and J are TRBV6-5 and TRBJ2-1; unclear D gene. The CDR3 has 14 amino acids. Per the germline V gene, CDR1 is MNHEY and CDR2 is SVGAGI. V lost 9 bases, J lost 0 bases, and 12 bases lay in between. The CDR3 DNA is TGTGCCAGTAGGACGGATATCTCCTACAATGAGCAGTTCTTC. It yields the protein CASRTDISYNEQFF.

This clone appeared a few times. The chain links TRBV30 to TRBJ1-2; D unresolved. The CDR3 runs to 13 residues. Germline CDR1 is GTSNPN and CDR2 is SVGIG (reference sequence). Trimming removed 4 bases from V and 8 bases from J, with 17 bases in between. The chain's CDR3 is CAWMPMGFSGYTF. CDR3 coding DNA: TGTGCCTGGATGCCGATGGGGTTTAGCGGCTACACCTTC.

The gene calls are TRBV9 and TRBJ2-1; no clear D gene. The germline gives CDR1 SGDLS, CDR2 YYNGEE. Trimming stripped 4 bases from V and 5 bases from J, with 10 bases between. CDR3 length: 13 residues. The CDR3 DNA is TGTGCCAGCAGCCCCCCCCCTAACAATGAGCAGTTCTTC. It codes for CASSPPPNNEQFF. The full variable domain, in which reference TRBV9 and TRBJ2-1 provide the parts outside the CDR3, is DSGVTQTPKHLITATGQRVTLRCSPRSGDLSVYWYQQSLDQGLQFLIQYYNGEERAKGNILERFSAQQFPDLHSELNLSSLELGDSALYFCASSPPPNNEQFFGPGTRLTVL.

The chain links TRBV6-6 to TRBJ2-3, with 8 bases aligning to TRBD1. Per the germline V gene, CDR1 is MNHNY and CDR2 is SVGAGI (reference sequence). The CDR3 runs 14 residues. Unmatched junction bases numbered 6, after V lost 7 bases and J lost 3 bases. The CDR3 spells CASTGQGATDTQYF. The CDR3 DNA is TGTGCCAGCACCGGACAGGGTGCAACAGATACGCAGTATTTT.

V gene TRBV4-3 combines with J gene TRBJ2-3, with D perhaps TRBD1 or TRBD2 (6 bases each). Germline lookup yields CDR1 LGHNA and CDR2 YSLEER. V was shortened by 0 bases and J by 6 bases, with 16 bases between the two germline ends. The CDR3 sequence is 16 residues long. This chain's CDR3 is CASSQEKWGAGDTQYF. The CDR3 region has the DNA TGCGCCAGCAGCCAAGAAAAGTGGGGGGCCGGGGATACGCAGTATTTT.

V and J are TRBV7-9 and TRBJ2-7; unclear D gene. CDR1 and CDR2 from the germline V gene are SEHNR and FQNEAQ (reference sequence). Trimming removed 6 bases from V and 5 bases from J, with 5 bases in between. This CDR3 is built from 10 residues. CDR3 in DNA: TGTGCCAGCAGTCCACACGAGCAGTACTTC. It translates to CASSPHEQYF.

This clone appeared once. The chain links TRBV10-2 to TRBJ2-7, with 10 positions matching TRBD1. Germline CDR1 and CDR2: WSHSY and SAAADI. CDR3 size: 14 residues. J lost 3 bases, V lost 3 bases, and 2 bases had no gene match. In DNA, the CDR3 is TGCGCCAGCAGTGATAGGGACAGGGGCTACGAGCAGTACTTC. It is translated as CASSDRDRGYEQYF.

The rearrangement joins TRBV10-1 to TRBJ1-1; TRBD1 is a possible D gene (5 bases). Looked up from germline, CDR1 is WNHNN and CDR2 is SYGVQD (reference sequence). V lost 0 bases to trimming and J lost 2 bases, with 22 bases between them. This CDR3 spans 19 amino acids. CDR3 sequence (DNA): TGCGCCAGCAGTGAGTCGTCTGGGTTGCCCTGGGGGAATAACACTGAAGCTTTCTTT. As protein: CASSESSGLPWGNNTEAFF.

The chain carries TRBV19 and TRBJ2-7; D may be TRBD1 (5 bases). The germline V gene encodes CDR1 LNHDA and CDR2 SQIVND (reference sequence). The ends were cut back, 7 bases at V and 6 bases at J, with 16 bases in the middle. This CDR3 contains 13 residues. The CDR3 nucleotides are TGTGCCAGTATGGACACCCCAGCAGGCGAGCAGTACTTC. Its protein is CASMDTPAGEQYF.

This chain connects TRBV5-1 to TRBJ2-6, with D uncertain. Germline V gene sequence: CDR1 SGHRS, CDR2 YFSETQ. Trimming removed 0 bases from V and 2 bases from J, with 9 bases in between. The CDR3 length is 16 residues. This chain's CDR3 is CASSLALGTGANVLTF. The DNA of the CDR3 is TGCGCCAGCAGCTTGGCCCTAGGGACTGGGGCCAACGTCCTGACTTTC.

This clone was detected only a few times. The chain has TRBV27 and TRBJ1-5; 7 bases fit TRBD1. Per germline, CDR1 MNHEY and CDR2 SMNVEV (reference sequence). The CDR3 is 16 amino acids. The ends lost 2 bases at V and 3 bases at J; junction bases unmatched: 7. CDR3 in DNA: TGTGCCAGCAGTTTAGAGTCCAGGGGGAACAATCAGCCCCAGCATTTT. Amino acids: CASSLESRGNNQPQHF.

The CDR3 coding sequence is TGTGCCAGCGGGATGGCTGGGGCCAACGTCCTGACTTTC. This encodes CASGMAGANVLTF. The chain combines TRBV6-5 with TRBJ2-6, with D uncertain. The V end was cut by 8 bases, the J end by 2 bases, with 7 bases between. The CDR3 totals 13 residues. The germline V gene encodes CDR1 MNHEY and CDR2 SVGAGI.

This clone was observed once. V and J are TRBV5-4 and TRBJ2-1; no definite D call. Germline V CDR1 and CDR2: SGHNT, YYREEE (reference sequence). The CDR3 is made up of 13 amino acids. Trimming removed 3 bases at V and 0 bases at J, with 4 bases between. The CDR3 loop reads CASSYSSYNEQFF. The CDR3 nucleotides read TGTGCCAGCAGCTACAGCTCCTACAATGAGCAGTTCTTC.

The gene calls are TRBV5-4 and TRBJ2-1; 14 bases fit TRBD2. The germline V gene has CDR1 SGHNT and CDR2 YYREEE (reference sequence). This CDR3 is 19 amino acids long. Trimming removed 1 base from V and 1 base from J; junction bases left unmatched: 7. The CDR3 loop reads CASSLKGLAGVWSYNEQFF. CDR3 sequence (DNA): TGTGCCAGCAGCTTGAAGGGACTAGCGGGAGTATGGTCCTACAATGAGCAGTTCTTC.

CDR3 nucleotides: TGTGCCAGCAGGCCAGGACAGGGGTCGAACATTCAGTACTTC. Translating it yields CASRPGQGSNIQYF. This chain links TRBV11-2 with TRBJ2-4; TRBD1 agrees at 9 bases. The junction had 7 bases not matched to a gene; V was cut back by 6 bases and J by 7 bases. Germline V gene lookup returns CDR1 SGHAT and CDR2 FQNNGV. The CDR3 consists of 14 residues.

The table lists this clone with a count of one. This sequence joins TRBV5-4 and TRBJ2-5; D unclear. Per germline, CDR1 SGHNT and CDR2 YYREEE (reference sequence). Trimming took off 4 bases at V and 9 bases at J, with 16 bases between the two ends. The CDR3 totals 13 residues. The CDR3 DNA is TGTGCCAGCAGCCGGGCCAACACCGAGGCCCAGTACTTC. Translating it yields CASSRANTEAQYF.

CDR3 amino acids: CASSGRGMSTGELFF. The CDR3 DNA reads as TGTGCCAGTAGTGGCCGGGGTATGAGCACCGGGGAGCTGTTTTTT. The V and J genes are TRBV19 and TRBJ2-2; D may be TRBD2 (5 bases). Germline CDR1 and CDR2: LNHDA and SQIVND (reference sequence). This CDR3 has 15 amino acids. Trimming shortened V by 5 bases and J by 4 bases, and 14 bases separated the two germline ends.

V usage is TRBV27 and J usage is TRBJ2-1, with D perhaps matching TRBD2 (6 bases). V was trimmed by 10 bases and J by 6 bases, leaving 22 bases between them. The CDR3 runs 15 residues. Germline values: CDR1 MNHEY, CDR2 SMNVEV (reference sequence). CDR3 in amino acids: CATNAFRDSSNEQFF. Written as DNA, the CDR3 is TGTGCCACCAATGCCTTCCGGGACTCGTCCAATGAGCAGTTCTTC.

The genes are TRBV9 and TRBJ2-1, with D unclear. Germline CDR1 is SGDLS and CDR2 is YYNGEE. The V end lost 0 bases, the J end lost 5 bases, and 6 bases lay between the germline ends. The CDR3 has 13 amino acids. CDR3 DNA: TGTGCCAGCAGCGTAGCTTCGAACAATGAGCAGTTCTTC. This codes for CASSVASNNEQFF.

The rearrangement links TRBV14 to TRBJ2-1; tentatively, D is TRBD2 (6 bases). Looked up from germline, CDR1 is SGHDN and CDR2 is FVKESK. This CDR3 is built from 12 residues. The ends were cut back, 3 bases at V and 9 bases at J, with 9 bases in the middle. CDR3 in DNA: TGTGCCAGCAGCCAGGAGGGCACTGAGCAGTTCTTC. Protein sequence: CASSQEGTEQFF.

This chain uses TRBV19 with TRBJ2-2; D may be TRBD1 (5 bases). CDR1 and CDR2 (germline): LNHDA, SQIVND (reference sequence). This CDR3 has 15 amino acids. The V gene lost 9 bases and the J gene lost 5 bases, with 19 bases spanning the gap. The CDR3 here is CASSGPVKGTGELFF. The CDR3 DNA is TGTGCCAGCAGTGGCCCCGTCAAGGGGACCGGGGAGCTGTTTTTT.

The chain is built from TRBV19 and TRBJ2-3, with 9 bases identical to TRBD1. Unmatched junction bases numbered 3, after V lost 5 bases and J lost 9 bases. Germline V gene data show CDR1 as LNHDA and CDR2 as SQIVND (reference sequence). CDR3 size: 12 residues. The CDR3 loop reads CASSAGTGTQYF. For the CDR3, the DNA is TGTGCCAGTAGTGCCGGGACAGGGACGCAGTATTTT.

The chain employs TRBV10-3 and TRBJ2-2, with D unresolved. The V gene's germline CDR1 is ENHRY and CDR2 SYGVKD. V lost 3 bases to trimming and J lost 0 bases, with 5 bases between them. This CDR3 has 14 amino acids. CDR3 loop: CAISEPPNTGELFF. CDR3 coding DNA: TGTGCCATCAGTGAACCACCGAACACCGGGGAGCTGTTTTTT.

This chain joins TRBV10-3 and TRBJ2-7; 8 nucleotides match TRBD2. V lost 2 bases and J lost 4; bases outside the gene matches: 7. CDR1 and CDR2 (germline): ENHRY, SYGVKD. The CDR3 consists of 15 residues. This chain's CDR3 is CAISEVQREMYEQYF. The CDR3 bases are TGTGCCATCAGTGAGGTTCAGCGGGAGATGTACGAGCAGTACTTC.

The chain combines TRBV5-1 with TRBJ1-3; D call uncertain. In germline, CDR1 is SGHRS, CDR2 YFSETQ. CDR3 length equals 13 residues. The V end was cut by 7 bases, the J end by 4 bases, with 12 bases between. The CDR3 loop is CASEREPGNTIYF. CDR3 nucleotide sequence: TGCGCCAGCGAGAGGGAACCCGGAAACACCATATATTTT.

This chain uses TRBV19 with TRBJ2-7; TRBD1 might be the D (6 bases). The CDR3 covers 14 residues. Germline CDR1 is LNHDA and CDR2 is SQIVND (reference sequence). V was pared by 5 bases and J by 7 bases, with 18 bases between. CDR3 sequence: CASSPATGLGEQYF. The CDR3 coding sequence is TGTGCCAGTAGTCCCGCCACAGGGCTGGGGGAGCAGTACTTC.

The chain carries TRBV30 and TRBJ2-7; D not certain. Germline-derived CDR1 and CDR2 are GTSNPN and SVGIG (reference sequence). CDR3 length: 12 residues. Trimming cost V 2 bases and J 0 bases, with 5 bases left between them. CDR3 sequence: CAWSLNSYEQYF. CDR3 coding DNA: TGTGCCTGGAGTTTAAACTCCTACGAGCAGTACTTC.